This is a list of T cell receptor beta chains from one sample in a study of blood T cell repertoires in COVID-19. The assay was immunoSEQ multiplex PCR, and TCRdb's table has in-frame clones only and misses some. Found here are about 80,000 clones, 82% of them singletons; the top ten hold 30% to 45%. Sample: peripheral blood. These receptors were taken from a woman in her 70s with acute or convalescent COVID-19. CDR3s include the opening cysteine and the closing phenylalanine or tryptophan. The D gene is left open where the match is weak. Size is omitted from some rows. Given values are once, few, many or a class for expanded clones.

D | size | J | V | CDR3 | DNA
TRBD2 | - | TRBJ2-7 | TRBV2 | CASSDSGTLYEQYF | TGTGCCAGCAGTGACAGCGGGACTTTGTACGAGCAGTACTTC
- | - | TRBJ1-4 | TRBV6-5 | CASSYSGSVHEKLFF | TGTGCCAGCAGTTACTCGGGCAGTGTTCATGAAAAACTGTTTTTT
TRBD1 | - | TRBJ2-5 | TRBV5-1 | CASSSGQEETQYF | TGCGCCAGCAGCTCCGGACAGGAAGAGACCCAGTACTTC
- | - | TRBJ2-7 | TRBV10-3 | CAISRSYEQYF | TGTGCCATCAGCCGCTCCTACGAGCAGTACTTC
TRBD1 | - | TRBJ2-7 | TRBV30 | CAWSGGQGYEQYF | TGTGCCTGGAGTGGGGGACAGGGTTACGAGCAGTACTTC
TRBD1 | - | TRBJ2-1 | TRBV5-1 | CASSTGQGYYNEQFF | TGCGCCAGCTCTACGGGACAGGGGTACTACAATGAGCAGTTCTTC
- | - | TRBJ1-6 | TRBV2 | CASSLQSGDNNSPLHF | TGTGCCAGCAGCCTACAATCAGGGGACAATAATTCACCCCTCCACTTT
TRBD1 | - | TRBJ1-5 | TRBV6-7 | CASINRDRGDQPQHF | TGTGCCAGCATTAACCGGGACAGGGGTGATCAGCCCCAGCATTTT
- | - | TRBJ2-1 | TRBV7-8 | CASSFLNEQFF | TGTGCCAGCAGCTTTCTAAATGAGCAGTTCTTC
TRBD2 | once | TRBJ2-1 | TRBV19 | CASSLGDPSGRRSNEQFF | TGTGCCAGTAGCTTGGGGGATCCTAGCGGGAGAAGGTCCAATGAGCAGTTCTTC
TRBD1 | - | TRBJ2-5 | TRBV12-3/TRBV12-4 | CASQTGAETQYF | TGTGCCAGCCAGACAGGGGCAGAGACCCAGTACTTC
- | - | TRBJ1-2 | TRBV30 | CAWSVDLIPGGYTF | TGTGCCTGGAGTGTCGACCTGATCCCAGGTGGCTACACCTTC
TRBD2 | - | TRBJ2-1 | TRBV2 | CASRVGLAGGSNEQFF | TGTGCCAGCAGGGTCGGACTAGCGGGAGGGAGCAATGAGCAGTTCTTC
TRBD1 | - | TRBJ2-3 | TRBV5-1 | CASSLWGGQGSTDTQYF | TGCGCCAGCAGCTTGTGGGGAGGACAGGGAAGCACAGATACGCAGTATTTT
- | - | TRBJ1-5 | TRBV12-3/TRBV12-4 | CASGAGNQPQHF | TGTGCCAGCGGGGCAGGCAATCAGCCCCAGCATTTT
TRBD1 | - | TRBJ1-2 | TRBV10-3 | CAISRDRTNYGYTF | TGTGCCATCAGTAGGGACAGGACTAACTATGGCTACACCTTC
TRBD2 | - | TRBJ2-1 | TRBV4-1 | CASSHPGLAGGYDNEQFF | TGCGCCAGCAGCCACCCCGGACTAGCGGGAGGGTACGACAATGAGCAGTTCTTC
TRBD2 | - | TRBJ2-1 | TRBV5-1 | CASSLEGLDYNEQFF | TGCGCCAGCAGCTTGGAGGGACTAGACTACAATGAGCAGTTCTTC
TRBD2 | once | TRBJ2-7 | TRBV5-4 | CASSLGLAGGPSYEQYF | TGTGCCAGCAGCTTGGGACTAGCGGGAGGGCCCTCGTACGAGCAGTACTTC
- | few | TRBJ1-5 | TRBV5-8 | CASSLVAGAVEAQHF | TGTGCCAGCAGCTTGGTAGCAGGGGCCGTGGAGGCCCAGCATTTT
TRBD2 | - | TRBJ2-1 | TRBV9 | CASSLSGGGGRAYNEQFF | TGTGCCAGCAGCCTATCCGGGGGGGGCGGGAGAGCCTACAATGAGCAGTTCTTC
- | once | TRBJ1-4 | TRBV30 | CAWSVRNREKLFF | TGTGCCTGGAGTGTACGAAACAGAGAAAAACTGTTTTTT
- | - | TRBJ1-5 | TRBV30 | CAWSLSSNQPQHF | TGTGCCTGGAGTTTAAGCAGCAATCAGCCCCAGCATTTT
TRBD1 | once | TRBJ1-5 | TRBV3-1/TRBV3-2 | CASSAGQGNNQPQHF | TGTGCCAGCAGCGCGGGACAGGGGAACAATCAGCCCCAGCATTTT
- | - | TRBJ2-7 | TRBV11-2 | CASSEGLFYEQYF | TGTGCCAGCAGCGAGGGACTTTTCTACGAGCAGTACTTC
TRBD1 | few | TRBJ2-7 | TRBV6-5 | CASERDRVIYEQYF | TGTGCCAGCGAACGGGACAGGGTGATTTACGAGCAGTACTTC
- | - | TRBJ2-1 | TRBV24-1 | CATSSFSREQFF | TGTGCCACCAGTAGTTTTAGTCGTGAGCAGTTCTTC
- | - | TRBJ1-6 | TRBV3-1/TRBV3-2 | CASSPGNRASPLHF | TGTGCCAGCAGCCCAGGGAATAGGGCCTCACCCCTCCACTTT
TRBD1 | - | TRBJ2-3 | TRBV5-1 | CASSSRQGGIDTQYF | TGCGCCAGCAGCTCAAGACAGGGGGGAATAGATACGCAGTATTTT
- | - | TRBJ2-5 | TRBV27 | CASSRGWGPSTGETQYF | TGTGCCAGCAGTAGGGGATGGGGGCCTTCGACCGGGGAGACCCAGTACTTC
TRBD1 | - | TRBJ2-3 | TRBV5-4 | CASSLAGGVDTDTQYF | TGTGCCAGCAGCTTGGCAGGGGGCGTTGACACAGATACGCAGTATTTT
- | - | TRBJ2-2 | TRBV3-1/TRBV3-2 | CASRRATGELFF | TGTGCCAGCAGGAGGGCCACCGGGGAGCTGTTTTTT
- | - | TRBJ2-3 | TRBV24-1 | CATSDSRQAAADTQYF | TGTGCCACCAGTGATTCCAGACAGGCGGCGGCAGATACGCAGTATTTT
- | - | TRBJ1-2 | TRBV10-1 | CASSRGANYGYTF | TGCGCCAGCAGCAGGGGAGCTAACTATGGCTACACCTTC